The clone carrying this T cell receptor (beta chain) was observed at least ten times. Its antigen is unknown. Noted time point: newly diagnosed GD, antithyroid drugs for less than 3 months. The authors made the TCR library using RNA they extracted from PBMCs. The data were obtained in a study of regulatory T cells in long-lasting Graves disease. Study results and caveats: Examination was confined to peripheral blood, excluding thyroid tissue.

The CDR3 contains 12 residues. The V end was cut by 2 bases, the J end by 6 bases, with 8 bases between. Germline-derived CDR1 and CDR2 are GTSNPN and SVGIG (reference sequence). CDR3-region Arm-PCR and iRepertoire HTBI primers produced the TCR beta libraries. In the authors' workflow: Identification of gene segments yielded over 60 TRBV and about 14 TRBJ across samples. Using its own MiXCR run on the multiplex PCR reads, TCRdb lists one record per CDR3 protein. The V and J calls, along with clone size, are taken from TCRdb and not from the paper's own processing. The data contain hundreds of thousands of distinct CDR3 sequences, 15% to 20% of them singletons. The sample was also linked to a second study, of T cells in Graves' hyperthyroidism and ophthalmopathy.

This sequence was found in a young woman with Graves disease. This chain uses TRBV30 with TRBJ2-1; D is unclear. Here the sequenced sample was peripheral blood mononuclear cells (PBMCs), taken at new diagnosis, from a patient treated with antithyroid drugs. The CDR3 loop is CAWSYLVNEQFF. As DNA, the CDR3 is TGTGCCTGGAGTTACCTAGTCAATGAGCAGTTCTTC.